These T cell receptor beta chains were read from a single sample in a study of T cell changes during pregnancy in multiple sclerosis. Some clones are missing from TCRdb's copy, which holds only in-frame ones; the method was immunoSEQ multiplex PCR. The profile shows fewer than 45,000 clones, roughly 91% of them singletons. Sequenced here: CD4+ T cells from peripheral blood mononuclear cells, sampled in the third trimester of pregnancy. The receptor source for this set is a female donor with multiple sclerosis, enrolled in a pregnancy study. The CDR3 runs from the conserved cysteine through the conserved F or W. A D gene is named only where the DNA matches it firmly.

len	v_gene	d_gene	j_gene	CDR3nt	CDR3aa
18	TRBV7-9	TRBD2	TRBJ2-7	TGTGCCAGCAGCCTAGAGCGACCAGGGAGGGTGGGGTATTACGAGCAGTACTTC	CASSLERPGRVGYYEQYF
16	TRBV5-4	NA	TRBJ2-6	TGTGCCAGCAGCTTGGTGTTCGGCTCTGGGGCCAACGTCCTGACTTTC	CASSLVFGSGANVLTF
15	TRBV29-1	TRBD1	TRBJ2-1	TGCAGCGTTTGCCTTGGGACAGGGGGAATCTATGAGCAGTTCTTC	CSVCLGTGGIYEQFF
15	TRBV28	TRBD1	TRBJ2-1	TGTGCCAGCAGTTTAGGGGCAGGGGGCTTGGATGAGCAGTTCTTC	CASSLGAGGLDEQFF
15	TRBV5-1	NA	TRBJ1-2	TGCGCCAGCAGCTTTGGACAGCCTGAGGGCTATGGCTACACCTTC	CASSFGQPEGYGYTF
14	TRBV7-3	NA	TRBJ1-1	TGTGCCAGCAGCTTAACGACTCAGAGCACTGAAGCTTTCTTT	CASSLTTQSTEAFF
15	TRBV27	NA	TRBJ2-7	TGTGCCAGCAGTTCCCTCCAGGCCGGGGGCTACGAGCAGTACTTC	CASSSLQAGGYEQYF
14	TRBV7-2	NA	TRBJ2-2	TGTGCCAGCAGCCCCCTAACGAACACCGGGGAGCTGTTTTTT	CASSPLTNTGELFF
13	TRBV5-6	NA	TRBJ1-6	TGTGCCAGCAGCTTGTACAGGGTTTCACCCCTCCACTTT	CASSLYRVSPLHF
17	TRBV7-9	TRBD1	TRBJ1-1	TGTGCCAGCAGCTTAGGGGGACAGGGGGCGTCGAGGACTGAAGCTTTCTTT	CASSLGGQGASRTEAFF
16	TRBV13	NA	TRBJ2-2	TGTGCCAGCAGCTTAAATAGATTGGCTGGAGCCGGGGAGCTGTTTTTT	CASSLNRLAGAGELFF
11	TRBV4-3	NA	TRBJ1-2	TGCGCCAGCAGCCTCACAGGGAGATACACCTTC	CASSLTGRYTF
16	TRBV19	NA	TRBJ1-2	TGTGCCAGTAGTATAGTATCGCGGGGAGGGAAGAATGGCTACACCTTC	CASSIVSRGGKNGYTF
15	TRBV4-3	NA	TRBJ1-5	TGCGCCAGCAGCCAAGACTGGGTTGGAGGGGAGCCCCAGCATTTT	CASSQDWVGGEPQHF
10	TRBV25-1	NA	TRBJ1-2	TGTGCCAGCAGTGCTAATGGCTACACCTTC	CASSANGYTF
16	TRBV28	NA	TRBJ1-1	TGTGCCAGCAGTTTTGGACAGAGCCGACCGAACACTGAAGCTTTCTTT	CASSFGQSRPNTEAFF
14	TRBV27	NA	TRBJ2-1	TGTGCCAGCAGTTTTCTAGTCTCCTACAATGAGCAGTTCTTC	CASSFLVSYNEQFF
15	TRBV19	TRBD1	TRBJ1-2	TGTGCCAGTAGTAGAAGGGGGCCAGCTAACTATGGCTACACCTTC	CASSRRGPANYGYTF
16	TRBV7-9	TRBD1	TRBJ1-2	TGTGCCAGCAGCTACCCCGAAGGGGGCGCGGGGTATGGCTACACCTTC	CASSYPEGGAGYGYTF
16	TRBV7-6	NA	TRBJ1-5	TGTGCCAGCAGCCCGACGACGCACAGGAGCTATCAGCCCCAGCATTTT	CASSPTTHRSYQPQHF
14	TRBV6-5	TRBD1	TRBJ1-2	TGTGCCAGCAGTTACAGAGGACAGGAGGGTGGCTACACCTTC	CASSYRGQEGGYTF
16	TRBV4-3	TRBD1	TRBJ2-1	TGCGCCAGCAGCCAAGATCAGGGGACAGCATACAATGAGCAGTTCTTC	CASSQDQGTAYNEQFF
15	TRBV7-9	NA	TRBJ1-2	TGTGCCAGCAGCCCGCAGACCCCCTTCGCGGTGGGCTACACCTTC	CASSPQTPFAVGYTF